This is a list of T cell receptor beta chains from one sample in a study of blood T cell repertoires in COVID-19. TCRdb's table, derived via immunoSEQ multiplex PCR, lists solely in-frame clones and lacks some. The sample shows about 250,000 clones, around nine tenths of them seen only once. The sample was peripheral blood. These receptors all come from a woman between 55 and 75 years old who had recovered from COVID-19. Each CDR3 is given without its conserved first and last residue. The order of the fields is J gene, clone size, V gene, CDR3 protein. Clone size is shown for a subset of rows, as once, few, many or a class of expanded clone.

J gene: TRBJ1-2
clone size: once
V gene: TRBV29-1
CDR3 protein: SVEDELEAGYT

J gene: TRBJ2-3
clone size: NA
V gene: TRBV28
CDR3 protein: ASSFTGSTDTQY

J gene: TRBJ2-2
clone size: NA
V gene: TRBV5-5
CDR3 protein: ASSYQRDGELF

J gene: TRBJ1-2
clone size: NA
V gene: TRBV9
CDR3 protein: ASSVVGQGGGYT

J gene: TRBJ2-5
clone size: NA
V gene: TRBV7-3
CDR3 protein: ASSWAGQETQY

J gene: TRBJ2-2
clone size: NA
V gene: TRBV11-3
CDR3 protein: ASSLSGTGIGELF

J gene: TRBJ2-3
clone size: NA
V gene: TRBV7-2
CDR3 protein: ASSLDTRQGNTQY

J gene: TRBJ1-5
clone size: NA
V gene: TRBV28
CDR3 protein: ASRQGGFNQPQH

J gene: TRBJ2-7
clone size: NA
V gene: TRBV5-1
CDR3 protein: ASSLRAGGPTYEQY

J gene: TRBJ2-5
clone size: NA
V gene: TRBV5-5
CDR3 protein: ASLRILRETQY

J gene: TRBJ2-1
clone size: NA
V gene: TRBV7-2
CDR3 protein: ASSFNGGGAGGEQF

J gene: TRBJ2-5
clone size: NA
V gene: TRBV9
CDR3 protein: ASSGTSGGAVGETQY

J gene: TRBJ1-1
clone size: NA
V gene: TRBV6-5
CDR3 protein: ASTSRGGSTEAF

J gene: TRBJ1-5
clone size: NA
V gene: TRBV10-3
CDR3 protein: AISRTVSNQPQH

J gene: TRBJ1-4
clone size: NA
V gene: TRBV18
CDR3 protein: ASSPRGSTNEKLF

J gene: TRBJ1-6
clone size: NA
V gene: TRBV5-4
CDR3 protein: ASSWRQGNNSPLH

J gene: TRBJ1-1
clone size: NA
V gene: TRBV23-1
CDR3 protein: ASNAGTENTEAF

J gene: TRBJ1-6
clone size: NA
V gene: TRBV5-6
CDR3 protein: ASIRRAYGSNSPLH

J gene: TRBJ1-5
clone size: NA
V gene: TRBV28
CDR3 protein: ASSLGQGYNQPQH

J gene: TRBJ1-2
clone size: few
V gene: TRBV29-1
CDR3 protein: SVGDRSKGLGYGYT

J gene: TRBJ2-7
clone size: NA
V gene: TRBV7-8
CDR3 protein: ASSLERATGVEQY

J gene: TRBJ2-2
clone size: few
V gene: TRBV7-9
CDR3 protein: ATSSLAGERELF

J gene: TRBJ1-1
clone size: NA
V gene: TRBV12-3/TRBV12-4
CDR3 protein: ASSSYGGTEAF

J gene: TRBJ2-3
clone size: once
V gene: TRBV7-3
CDR3 protein: ASSPGQGQGTQY

J gene: TRBJ2-1
clone size: NA
V gene: TRBV3-1/TRBV3-2
CDR3 protein: ASSQDSVQYNEQF

J gene: TRBJ1-5
clone size: once
V gene: TRBV7-4
CDR3 protein: ASTTGLQH

J gene: TRBJ2-5
clone size: NA
V gene: TRBV10-3
CDR3 protein: AMGASRQETQY

J gene: TRBJ2-7
clone size: NA
V gene: TRBV7-9
CDR3 protein: ASSQTGGYEQY

J gene: TRBJ2-2
clone size: NA
V gene: TRBV28
CDR3 protein: ASSFPPGTSFSLNTGELF

J gene: TRBJ1-2
clone size: NA
V gene: TRBV14
CDR3 protein: ASSAPTGSGYGYT

J gene: TRBJ1-6
clone size: NA
V gene: TRBV28
CDR3 protein: ASRKQGVMNSPLH

J gene: TRBJ1-1
clone size: NA
V gene: TRBV13
CDR3 protein: ASSLRETRRAF

J gene: TRBJ1-2
clone size: NA
V gene: TRBV6-5
CDR3 protein: ASTPGTGLNYGYT

J gene: TRBJ2-5
clone size: NA
V gene: TRBV5-1
CDR3 protein: ASSLVVSGGAEIGETQY

J gene: TRBJ2-5
clone size: once
V gene: TRBV12-3/TRBV12-4
CDR3 protein: ASSSRVWETQY

J gene: TRBJ1-2
clone size: NA
V gene: TRBV7-9
CDR3 protein: ASSLDSKGQGRYGYT

J gene: TRBJ2-5
clone size: NA
V gene: TRBV7-2
CDR3 protein: ASSPKDRQAPPKETQY

J gene: TRBJ2-7
clone size: NA
V gene: TRBV28
CDR3 protein: ASRRQGSSYEQY

J gene: TRBJ2-7
clone size: NA
V gene: TRBV12-5
CDR3 protein: ASGEHRDSAYEQY

J gene: TRBJ2-3
clone size: NA
V gene: TRBV3-1/TRBV3-2
CDR3 protein: ASSPLADTQY

J gene: TRBJ2-5
clone size: NA
V gene: TRBV15
CDR3 protein: ATSRALGTQY

J gene: TRBJ1-2
clone size: NA
V gene: TRBV18
CDR3 protein: ASSISGQGNYGYT

J gene: TRBJ2-2
clone size: NA
V gene: TRBV9
CDR3 protein: ASSARTAVTGELF

J gene: TRBJ1-2
clone size: once
V gene: TRBV27
CDR3 protein: ASSRQGPLRGYT

J gene: TRBJ1-5
clone size: NA
V gene: TRBV28
CDR3 protein: ASSSPGQNGGQPQH

J gene: TRBJ1-6
clone size: NA
V gene: TRBV9
CDR3 protein: ASSLTDSYNSPLH

J gene: TRBJ1-1
clone size: NA
V gene: TRBV19
CDR3 protein: ASTNRGLNTEAF

J gene: TRBJ1-4
clone size: NA
V gene: TRBV18
CDR3 protein: ASSPRTGGNEKLF